This TCR beta chain was profiled in a study of T cell changes during pregnancy in multiple sclerosis (dated by TCRdb to about 2019). Turning to the overall study: Changes in the T cell repertoire over the course of pregnancy were examined in this study in women with multiple sclerosis.

Concerning this clone itself: This receptor's antigen is unknown. It has no much larger one-base neighbor in the sample; base qualities were not kept.

To prepare the library, the immunoSEQ multiplex PCR assay was applied. The clones in this table, taken by TCRdb from immuneACCESS, are in-frame only. Not every clone is retained; where verified, under half of the shortfall comes from an unresolved V gene, and the cause of the rest is unknown. A total of about 59,000 clones appear in this sample, 85% to 90% of them only once. Roughly 5.2% of the sample is in the top ten clones. From its cysteine to its phenylalanine, the CDR3 spans 13 amino acids. The entry retains the CDR3 DNA only, 39 bases that are in frame from base 1. V loses 2 bases, J loses 1 base, and the germline ends lie 5 bases apart. The germline V gene specifies SGHVS as CDR1 and FNYEAQ as CDR2.

This receptor was obtained from a human donor whose cells served as feeder cells for cultures in a pregnancy study. The sequenced sample consisted of peripheral blood from another person, used as feeder cells. The chain links TRBV7-6 with TRBJ1-2; the D gene assignment is ambiguous. The DNA sequence is given as TGTGCCAGCAGCTTATACAGTAACTATGGCTACACCTTC. It translates to CASSLYSNYGYTF.